The 27 T cell receptor beta chains given below trace back to one sample, sequenced in a study of blood T cell repertoires in COVID-19 (dated by TCRdb to 2018 to 2020). The library was built by means of the immunoSEQ multiplex PCR assay. TCRdb re-hosts the immuneACCESS table, in-frame sequences only. Its copies lack some clones; in the studies checked, an unresolved V gene accounts for under half of them, and the cause for the rest is not known. In this sample the table shows approximately 670,000 clones, 90% of which occur a single time. Over 0.2% of the sample is taken by the ten largest. The sequenced material came from peripheral blood. Every receptor here comes from a woman younger than 30 with acute or convalescent COVID-19.

The V and J genes are TRBV18 and TRBJ1-6; unclear D gene. V dropped 8 bases and J dropped 0 bases, with 8 bases sitting between them. CDR3 length: 14 residues. The germline gives CDR1 KGHSH, CDR2 LQKENI. The CDR3 spells CASLESSYNSPLHF. Written as DNA, the CDR3 is TGTGCCAGCCTAGAAAGCTCCTATAATTCACCCCTCCACTTT.

This clone is a singleton in its sample. The genes are TRBV6-2 or TRBV6-3 and TRBJ1-1; D gene ambiguous. This CDR3 is built from 13 residues. Trimming took off 5 bases at V and 3 bases at J, with 10 bases between the two ends. Germline-derived CDR1 and CDR2 are MNHEY and SVGEGT. CDR3 DNA: TGTGCCAGCAGTACAGTGGATTACACTGAAGCTTTCTTT. It yields the protein CASSTVDYTEAFF.

J is TRBJ2-7 and V is TRBV6-2 or TRBV6-3, with 10 bases lining up with TRBD2. This CDR3 contains 13 residues. The germline V gene has CDR1 MNHEY and CDR2 SVGEGT. Trimming cost V 8 bases and J 3 bases; bases outside gene matches: 4. The CDR3 is CASRLAGGYEQYF. The CDR3 DNA follows: TGTGCCAGCCGTTTAGCGGGGGGCTACGAGCAGTACTTC.

This clone showed up many times. The sample carries other DNA sequences with the same CDR3. The rearrangement uses TRBV19 and TRBJ1-1; possible D gene TRBD1, 6 bases. The ends were cut back, 9 bases at V and 0 bases at J, with 11 bases in the middle. The germline V gene has CDR1 LNHDA and CDR2 SQIVND (reference sequence). The CDR3 is 13 residues long. CDR3 loop: CASSGTLNTEAFF. DNA of the CDR3: TGTGCCAGCTCCGGGACATTGAACACTGAAGCTTTCTTT.

The chain uses TRBV30 and TRBJ2-7, with 9 bases fitting TRBD1. The V segment lost 5 bases and the J segment 6 bases; nucleotides outside the gene matches: 8. The CDR3 totals 13 residues. CDR1 is GTSNPN, CDR2 SVGIG, per germline (reference sequence). The CDR3 sequence: CAWGGTGTLEQYF. As DNA, the CDR3 is TGTGCCTGGGGGGGGACAGGGACCCTCGAGCAGTACTTC.

This chain connects TRBV5-8 to TRBJ1-4; 7 bases align to TRBD1. Per the germline V gene, CDR1 is SGHTS and CDR2 is YDEGEE. Losses at the gene ends were 3 bases for V and 4 bases for J; bases not matched to a gene: 3. This CDR3 comprises 14 residues. The CDR3 reads CASSSRDSNEKLFF. The CDR3 DNA is TGTGCCAGCAGCTCCCGGGACAGTAATGAAAAACTGTTTTTT. The full variable domain, completed using reference TRBV5-8 and TRBJ1-4, is EAGVTQSPTHLIKTRGQQATLRCSPISGHTSVYWYQQALGLGLQFLLWYDEGEERNRGNFPPRFSGRQFPNYSSELNVNALELEDSALYLCASSSRDSNEKLFFGSGTQLSVL.

The chain uses TRBV5-1 and TRBJ2-7, with 9 bases aligning to TRBD1. This CDR3 comprises 13 residues. The V gene's germline CDR1 is SGHRS and CDR2 YFSETQ. V was clipped by 5 bases and J by 4 bases; unmatched bases: 4. CDR3 coding DNA: TGCGCCAGCAGGTCGACAGGGGGTTACGAGCAGTACTTC. Residues: CASRSTGGYEQYF.

The gene calls are TRBV5-1 and TRBJ2-7, with 9 bases that match TRBD2. The V gene end was trimmed by 3 bases and the J gene end by 2 bases; junction bases not matched to a gene: 3. Germline V CDR1 and CDR2: SGHRS, YFSETQ. The CDR3 has 14 residues. The CDR3 loop reads CASSWGGGAYEQYF. For the CDR3, the DNA is TGCGCCAGCAGCTGGGGCGGGGGGGCCTACGAGCAGTACTTC.

The rearrangement joins TRBV5-4 to TRBJ2-7, with D tentatively TRBD1 (5 bases). Trimming removed 3 bases at V and 7 bases at J, with 14 bases between. The length of the CDR3 is 13 residues. Per germline, CDR1 SGHNT and CDR2 YYREEE (reference sequence). This CDR3 is CASSSGRVVEQYF. The CDR3 DNA follows: TGTGCCAGCAGCTCAGGCAGGGTCGTTGAGCAGTACTTC.

The CDR3 DNA follows: TGCGCCAGCAGACGTGGAGGTGGACAGGGGAGCTCCTACGAGCAGTACTTC. Protein product: CASRRGGGQGSSYEQYF. The chain links TRBV5-1 to TRBJ2-7, with TRBD1 identical over 9 bases. The germline gives CDR1 SGHRS, CDR2 YFSETQ. The CDR3 loop spans 17 amino acids. With V trimmed by 5 bases and J by 0 bases, 12 bases remained unmatched.

The V call is TRBV5-4, the J call TRBJ2-5; D gene ambiguous. This CDR3 has 13 amino acids. Trimming shortened V by 4 bases and J by 5 bases, and 12 bases separated the two germline ends. Germline loops: CDR1 SGHNT, CDR2 YYREEE (reference sequence). CDR3 sequence: CASSRVGWETQYF. The CDR3 coding sequence is TGTGCCAGCAGCCGTGTGGGCTGGGAGACCCAGTACTTC.

J is TRBJ1-1 and V is TRBV11-2; TRBD1 matches at 7 bases. Per germline, CDR1 SGHAT and CDR2 FQNNGV. Trimming at V came to 2 bases and at J to 9 bases, leaving 12 bases not matched to a gene. The CDR3 covers 15 residues. CDR3 sequence: CASSLQTGYDIKAFF. The DNA of the CDR3 is TGTGCCAGCAGCTTACAGACAGGGTACGATATTAAAGCTTTCTTT. Using reference TRBV11-2 and TRBJ1-1 for the parts outside the CDR3, the full variable domain is EAGVAQSPRYKIIEKRQSVAFWCNPISGHATLYWYQQILGQGPKLLIQFQNNGVVDDSQLPKDRFSAERLKGVDSTLKIQPAKLEDSAVYLCASSLQTGYDIKAFFGQGTRLTVV.

The chain links TRBV11-3 to TRBJ2-1, with D possibly matching TRBD1 (6 bases). Germline V gene sequence: CDR1 SGHNT, CDR2 YENEEA. CDR3 length: 14 amino acids. V shed 0 bases and J shed 9 bases, with 12 bases lying between them. This CDR3 is CASSLEGARSEQFF. The CDR3 DNA reads as TGTGCCAGCAGCTTAGAGGGGGCGCGGAGTGAGCAGTTCTTC.

In its sample, this clone was seen a few times. Written as DNA, the CDR3 is TGTGCCAGCAAATTACAGACAGGGGGCGCGGGGGAGCAGTACTTC. This gives the protein CASKLQTGGAGEQYF. This chain uses TRBV6-5 with TRBJ2-7, with TRBD1 matching 10 bases. Germline assignment: CDR1 MNHEY and CDR2 SVGAGI. There are 15 residues in the CDR3. Trimming removed 7 bases from V and 7 bases from J; junction bases left unmatched: 13.

The V and J genes are TRBV14 and TRBJ2-7, with 9 nucleotides matching TRBD1. The CDR3 consists of 14 residues. Trimming cost V 2 bases and J 6 bases; bases outside gene matches: 5. CDR1 is SGHDN, CDR2 FVKESK, per germline. CDR3 protein: CASSQSRTGAEQYF. The CDR3 DNA is TGTGCCAGCAGCCAATCTAGGACAGGGGCCGAGCAGTACTTC.

The chain combines TRBV6-5 with TRBJ1-3, with TRBD1 matching over 9 bases. There are 15 residues in the CDR3. V shed 5 bases, J shed 1 base, and the junction held 3 bases outside the gene matches. The germline gives CDR1 MNHEY, CDR2 SVGAGI. The CDR3 coding sequence is TGTGCCAGCAGTCAGGGGACAGGGTCTGGAAACACCATATATTTT. This codes for CASSQGTGSGNTIYF.

This clone has a single count. V usage is TRBV6-5 and J usage is TRBJ1-3; 11 bases are shared with TRBD1. After removal of 6 bases from V and 7 bases from J, the junction contained 8 bases not matched to a gene. Germline values: CDR1 MNHEY, CDR2 SVGAGI. There are 15 residues in the CDR3. CDR3 in amino acids: CASSPGTGGRNTIYF. The CDR3 DNA follows: TGTGCCAGCAGCCCCGGGACAGGGGGTAGGAACACCATATATTTT.

The chain is built from TRBV27 and TRBJ1-5; 10 bases match TRBD1. CDR1 is MNHEY and CDR2 is SMNVEV in the germline V gene (reference sequence). The CDR3 runs to 17 residues. The V gene end was trimmed by 5 bases and the J gene end by 0 bases; junction bases not matched to a gene: 7. CDR3 sequence: CASSTGQGRVSNQPQHF. CDR3 sequence (DNA): TGTGCCAGCAGTACGGGACAGGGGAGGGTTAGCAATCAGCCCCAGCATTTT.

The rearrangement links TRBV4-2 to TRBJ1-6; 11 bases align to TRBD1. The CDR3 runs 18 residues. From germline, CDR1 is LGHNA and CDR2 YNFKEQ. V gave up 0 bases and J gave up 7 bases; unmatched junction bases: 8. The chain's CDR3 is CASSQDEGQGGTNSPLHF. The CDR3 nucleotides are TGTGCCAGCAGCCAAGATGAGGGACAGGGGGGGACCAATTCACCCCTCCACTTT.

The chain joins TRBV27 to TRBJ1-2; no clear D. This CDR3 spans 15 amino acids. CDR1 is MNHEY and CDR2 is SMNVEV in the germline V gene (reference sequence). V lost 4 bases to trimming and J lost 0 bases, with 12 bases between them. This CDR3 is CASSSKPYPNYGYTF. The CDR3 region has the DNA TGTGCCAGCAGTTCTAAACCATACCCTAACTATGGCTACACCTTC.

CDR3 amino acids: CASSRQGWTDTQYF. CDR3 DNA sequence: TGTGCCAGCAGCAGACAGGGATGGACAGATACGCAGTATTTT. The chain has TRBV7-9 and TRBJ2-3; 7 nucleotides line up with TRBD1. Looked up from germline, CDR1 is SEHNR and CDR2 is FQNEAQ (reference sequence). J was trimmed by 3 bases and V by 5 bases; bases with no gene match: 5. The CDR3 runs 14 residues. Complete variable domain (other parts from reference TRBV7-9 and TRBJ2-3): DTGVSQNPRHKITKRGQNVTFRCDPISEHNRLYWYRQTLGQGPEFLTYFQNEAQLEKSRLLSDRFSAERPKGSFSTLEIQRTEQGDSAMYLCASSRQGWTDTQYFGPGTRLTVL.

This clone was counted a single time. This sample includes further DNA sequences coding for the same CDR3. The rearrangement links TRBV30 to TRBJ1-1; unclear D gene. Trimming removed 0 bases from V and 3 bases from J, with 8 bases in between. Germline V gene data show CDR1 as GTSNPN and CDR2 as SVGIG (reference sequence). This CDR3 has 13 residues. The CDR3 DNA follows: TGTGCCTGGAGTGTAGGAGCGTACACTGAAGCTTTCTTT. It is translated as CAWSVGAYTEAFF. The complete variable domain, with remaining parts taken from reference TRBV30 and TRBJ1-1, reads SQTIHQWPATLVQPVGSPLSLECTVEGTSNPNLYWYRQAAGRGLQLLFYSVGIGQISSEVPQNLSASRPQDRQFILSSKKLLLSDSGFYLCAWSVGAYTEAFFGQGTRLTVV.

V is TRBV19 and J is TRBJ2-1; TRBD2 matches 9 bases. CDR1 is LNHDA, CDR2 SQIVND, per germline (reference sequence). The V gene end was trimmed by 1 base and the J gene end by 3 bases; junction bases not matched to a gene: 4. The length of the CDR3 is 16 residues. The CDR3 coding sequence is TGTGCCAGTAGTATAGTGCTAGCGGGGTTCTACAATGAGCAGTTCTTC. Translation gives CASSIVLAGFYNEQFF.

This CDR3 reads CASSQVDWAGWVIDTQYF. The CDR3 coding sequence is TGTGCCAGCAGCCAAGTAGATTGGGCAGGGTGGGTGATAGATACGCAGTATTTT. The gene calls are TRBV4-2 and TRBJ2-3; maybe TRBD1 (5 bases). Germline loops: CDR1 LGHNA, CDR2 YNFKEQ. The CDR3 has 18 amino acids. V shed 1 base and J shed 5 bases, with 22 bases lying between them.

The rearrangement links TRBV10-3 to TRBJ1-1; a weak D match, TRBD1 (6 bases). Germline V lookup: CDR1 ENHRY, CDR2 SYGVKD. V dropped 7 bases and J dropped 3 bases, with 15 bases sitting between them. This CDR3 region has 14 residues. The CDR3 protein is CAINGGLGDTEAFF. The CDR3 nucleotides are TGTGCCATCAACGGGGGGCTCGGGGACACTGAAGCTTTCTTT.

The rearrangement uses TRBV6-5 and TRBJ1-1; 8 nucleotides align to TRBD1. The junction had 8 bases not matched to a gene; V was cut back by 6 bases and J by 2 bases. Germline CDR1 MNHEY, CDR2 SVGAGI. The CDR3 loop spans 15 amino acids. CDR3 residues: CASRTGDRPNTEAFF. The DNA for the CDR3 is TGTGCCAGCAGGACCGGGGACAGGCCTAACACTGAAGCTTTCTTT.

This chain links TRBV7-9 with TRBJ2-7, with D possibly matching TRBD1 (6 bases). Trimming took 3 bases from V and 3 from J, leaving 15 bases between them. The CDR3 has 15 residues. Germline V gene sequence: CDR1 SEHNR, CDR2 FQNEAQ (reference sequence). The CDR3 is CASSLSRDIYYEQYF. CDR3 nucleotide sequence: TGTGCCAGCAGCTTGTCCCGGGACATTTACTACGAGCAGTACTTC.